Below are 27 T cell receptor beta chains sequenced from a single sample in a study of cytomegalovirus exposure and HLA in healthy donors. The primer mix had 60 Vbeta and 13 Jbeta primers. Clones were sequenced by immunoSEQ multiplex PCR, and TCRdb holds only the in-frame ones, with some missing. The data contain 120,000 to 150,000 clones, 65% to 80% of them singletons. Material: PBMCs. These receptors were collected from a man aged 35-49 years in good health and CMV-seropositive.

The CDR3 loop reads CASMHTSDYEQYF. The CDR3 DNA is TGTGCCAGCATGCACACTAGCGACTACGAGCAGTACTTC. This chain joins TRBV2 and TRBJ2-5; the match to TRBD2 covers 7 bases. Near its end, the DNA agrees better with TRBJ2-7, so the J call may be wrong. There are 13 residues in the CDR3. Germline V gene data show CDR1 as SNHLY and CDR2 as FYNNEI.

The CDR3 DNA reads TGCGCCAGCAGCCAGAGGGCAGATACGCAGTATTTT. Its protein is CASSQRADTQYF. The J gene is TRBJ2-3, the V gene TRBV4-1; the D gene is possibly TRBD2 (5 bases). CDR1 and CDR2 (germline): MGHRA, YSYEKL. The CDR3 has 12 amino acids. Trimming stripped 3 bases from V and 4 bases from J, with 5 bases between.

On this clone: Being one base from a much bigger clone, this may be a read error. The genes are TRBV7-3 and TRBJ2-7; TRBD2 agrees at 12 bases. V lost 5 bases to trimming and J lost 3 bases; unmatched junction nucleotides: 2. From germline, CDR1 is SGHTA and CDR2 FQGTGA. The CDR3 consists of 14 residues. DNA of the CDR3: TGTGCCAGCAGCCCGACTAGCGGGAGCTACGAGCAGTACTTC. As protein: CASSPTSGSYEQYF.

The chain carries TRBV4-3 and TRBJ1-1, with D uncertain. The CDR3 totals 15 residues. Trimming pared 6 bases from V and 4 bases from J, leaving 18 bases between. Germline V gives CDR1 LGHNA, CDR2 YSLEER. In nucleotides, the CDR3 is TGCGCCAGCAGTCACGAGACGGGGTCATTCACTGAAGCTTTCTTT. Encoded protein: CASSHETGSFTEAFF.

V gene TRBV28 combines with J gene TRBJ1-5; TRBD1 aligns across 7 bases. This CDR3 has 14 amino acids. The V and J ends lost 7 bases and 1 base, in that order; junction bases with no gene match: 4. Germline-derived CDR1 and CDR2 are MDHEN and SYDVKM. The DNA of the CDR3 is TGTGCCAGCATTCAGGGGGTGAGCAATCAGCCCCAGCATTTT. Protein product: CASIQGVSNQPQHF.

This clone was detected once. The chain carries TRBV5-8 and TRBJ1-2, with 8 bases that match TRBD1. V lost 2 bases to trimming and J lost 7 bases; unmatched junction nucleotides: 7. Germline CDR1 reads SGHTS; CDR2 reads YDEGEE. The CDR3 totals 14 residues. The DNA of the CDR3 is TGTGCCAGCAGCTTCTACAGGGGGTCTCTTGGCTACACCTTC. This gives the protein CASSFYRGSLGYTF.

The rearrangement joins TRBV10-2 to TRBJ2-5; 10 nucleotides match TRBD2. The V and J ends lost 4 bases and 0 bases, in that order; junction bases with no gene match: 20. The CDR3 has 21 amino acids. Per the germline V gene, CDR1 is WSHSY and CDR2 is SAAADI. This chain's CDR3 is CASSGLVGMSGGTSDQETQYF. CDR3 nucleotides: TGCGCCAGCAGTGGGCTCGTGGGGATGTCTGGCGGGACTAGCGACCAAGAGACCCAGTACTTC.

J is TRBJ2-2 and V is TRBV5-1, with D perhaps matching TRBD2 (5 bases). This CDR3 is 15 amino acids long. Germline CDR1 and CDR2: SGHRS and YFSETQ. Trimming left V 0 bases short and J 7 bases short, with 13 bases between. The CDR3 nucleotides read TGCGCCAGCAGCTTGGCCGGTCCGGGATACGGGGAGCTGTTTTTT. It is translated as CASSLAGPGYGELFF.

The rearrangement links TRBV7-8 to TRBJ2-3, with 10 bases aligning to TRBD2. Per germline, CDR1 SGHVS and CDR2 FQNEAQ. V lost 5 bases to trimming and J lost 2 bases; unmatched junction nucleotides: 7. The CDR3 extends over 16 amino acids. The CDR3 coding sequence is TGTGCCAGCAGCCGCCGTACTAGCGGGGCCACAGATACGCAGTATTTT. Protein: CASSRRTSGATDTQYF.

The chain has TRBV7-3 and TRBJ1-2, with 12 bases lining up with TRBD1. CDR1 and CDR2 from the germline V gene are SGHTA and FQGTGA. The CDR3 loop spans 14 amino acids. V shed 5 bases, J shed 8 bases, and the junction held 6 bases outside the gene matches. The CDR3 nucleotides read TGTGCCAGCAGCCCCACCGGGACAGGGGGCGGCTACACCTTC. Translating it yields CASSPTGTGGGYTF.

CDR3 region: CASSFSAGAVTDTQYF. The CDR3 DNA is TGTGCCAGCAGTTTTTCGGCGGGAGCGGTCACAGATACGCAGTATTTT. The chain joins TRBV27 to TRBJ2-3; 7 bases are shared with TRBD2. The CDR3 totals 16 residues. J was trimmed by 2 bases and V by 3 bases; bases with no gene match: 8. CDR1 and CDR2 (germline): MNHEY, SMNVEV (reference sequence).

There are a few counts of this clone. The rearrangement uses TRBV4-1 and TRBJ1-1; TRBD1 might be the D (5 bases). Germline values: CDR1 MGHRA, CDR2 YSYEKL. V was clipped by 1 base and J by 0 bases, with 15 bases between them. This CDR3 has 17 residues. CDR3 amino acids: CASSQVSSRGLNTEAFF. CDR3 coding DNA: TGCGCCAGCAGCCAAGTGTCATCGCGGGGACTGAACACTGAAGCTTTCTTT.

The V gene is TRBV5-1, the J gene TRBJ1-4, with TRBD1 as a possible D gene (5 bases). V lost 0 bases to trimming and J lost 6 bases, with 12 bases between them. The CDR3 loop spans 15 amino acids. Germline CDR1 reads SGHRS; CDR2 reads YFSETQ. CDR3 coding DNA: TGCGCCAGCAGCTTGGGGCCGTCGGGGGATGAAAAACTGTTTTTT. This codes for CASSLGPSGDEKLFF.

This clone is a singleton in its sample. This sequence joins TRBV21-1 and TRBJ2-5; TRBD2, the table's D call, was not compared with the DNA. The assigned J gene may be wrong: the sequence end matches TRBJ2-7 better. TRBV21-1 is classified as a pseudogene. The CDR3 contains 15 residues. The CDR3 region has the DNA TGTGCCAGCAGCAATTTTGGGACTATAAACTACGAGCAGTACTTC. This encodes CASSNFGTINYEQYF.

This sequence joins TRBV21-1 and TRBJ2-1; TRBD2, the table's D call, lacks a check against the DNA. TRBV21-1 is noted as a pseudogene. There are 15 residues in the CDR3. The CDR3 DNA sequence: TGTGCCAGCAGCAAAGCTCTAGCGGGAGTAAGGACGCAGTTCTTC. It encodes CASSKALAGVRTQFF.

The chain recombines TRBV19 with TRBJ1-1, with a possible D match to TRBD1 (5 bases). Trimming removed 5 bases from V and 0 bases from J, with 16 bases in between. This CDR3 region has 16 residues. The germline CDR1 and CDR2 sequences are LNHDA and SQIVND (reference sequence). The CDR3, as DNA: TGTGCCAGTAGTGGCATAAGGGGCCGAATGAACACTGAAGCTTTCTTT. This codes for CASSGIRGRMNTEAFF.

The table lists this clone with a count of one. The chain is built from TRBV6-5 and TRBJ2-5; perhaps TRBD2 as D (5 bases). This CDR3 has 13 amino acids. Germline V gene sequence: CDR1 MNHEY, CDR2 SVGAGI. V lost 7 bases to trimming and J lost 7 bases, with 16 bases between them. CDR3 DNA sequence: TGTGCCAGCACCTCCCACGGGGTGGGGACCCAGTACTTC. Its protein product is CASTSHGVGTQYF.

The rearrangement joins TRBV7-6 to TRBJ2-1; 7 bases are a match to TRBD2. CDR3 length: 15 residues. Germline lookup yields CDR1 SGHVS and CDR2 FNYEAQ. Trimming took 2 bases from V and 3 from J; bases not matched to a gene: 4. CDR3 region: CASSLTASGYNEQFF. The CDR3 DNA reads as TGTGCCAGCAGCTTAACGGCTAGCGGCTACAATGAGCAGTTCTTC.

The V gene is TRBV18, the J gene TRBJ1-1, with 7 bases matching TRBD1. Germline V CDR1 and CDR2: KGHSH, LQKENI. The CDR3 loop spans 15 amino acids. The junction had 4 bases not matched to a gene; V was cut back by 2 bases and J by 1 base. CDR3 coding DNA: TGTGCCAGCTCACCAGATAGGACAGGGAACACTGAAGCTTTCTTT. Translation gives CASSPDRTGNTEAFF.

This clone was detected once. CDR3 in DNA: TGCGCCAGCAGCGCAACAGGGTCCTCGGAGACCCAGTACTTC. Its protein is CASSATGSSETQYF. The genes are TRBV5-1 and TRBJ2-5; D is perhaps TRBD1 (6 bases). The CDR3 contains 14 residues. The V gene's germline CDR1 is SGHRS and CDR2 YFSETQ. V gave up 4 bases and J gave up 5 bases, with 15 bases separating them.

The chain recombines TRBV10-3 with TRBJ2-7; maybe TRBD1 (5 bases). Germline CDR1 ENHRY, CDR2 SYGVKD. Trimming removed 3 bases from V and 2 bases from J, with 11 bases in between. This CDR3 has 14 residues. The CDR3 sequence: CAISDVRGTYEQYF. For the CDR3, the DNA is TGTGCCATCAGTGACGTTAGGGGAACCTACGAGCAGTACTTC.

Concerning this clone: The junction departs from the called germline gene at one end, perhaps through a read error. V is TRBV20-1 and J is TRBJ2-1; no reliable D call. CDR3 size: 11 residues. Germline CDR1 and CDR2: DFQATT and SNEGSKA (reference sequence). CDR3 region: CSARALNEHFF. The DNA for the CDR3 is TGCAGTGCTAGAGCTCTAAATGAGCATTTCTTC.

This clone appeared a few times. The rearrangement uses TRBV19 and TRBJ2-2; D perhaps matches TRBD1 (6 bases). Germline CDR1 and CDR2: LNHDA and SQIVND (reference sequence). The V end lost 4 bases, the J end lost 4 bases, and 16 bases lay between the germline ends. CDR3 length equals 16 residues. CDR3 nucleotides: TGTGCCAGTAGTAGACCCCTCAGGGGTGGCACCGGGGAGCTGTTTTTT. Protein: CASSRPLRGGTGELFF.

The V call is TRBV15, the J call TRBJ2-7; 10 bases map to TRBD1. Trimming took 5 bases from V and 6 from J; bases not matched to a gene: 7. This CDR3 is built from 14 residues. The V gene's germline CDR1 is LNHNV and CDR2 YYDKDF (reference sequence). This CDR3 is CATSGGDRGFEQYF. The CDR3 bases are TGTGCCACCAGCGGGGGGGACAGGGGCTTCGAGCAGTACTTC.

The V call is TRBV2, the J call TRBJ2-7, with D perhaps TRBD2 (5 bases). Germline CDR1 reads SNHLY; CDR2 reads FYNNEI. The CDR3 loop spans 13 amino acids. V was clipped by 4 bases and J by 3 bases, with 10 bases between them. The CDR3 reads CASSGIGDYEQYF. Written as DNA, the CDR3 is TGTGCCAGCAGTGGAATCGGGGACTACGAGCAGTACTTC.

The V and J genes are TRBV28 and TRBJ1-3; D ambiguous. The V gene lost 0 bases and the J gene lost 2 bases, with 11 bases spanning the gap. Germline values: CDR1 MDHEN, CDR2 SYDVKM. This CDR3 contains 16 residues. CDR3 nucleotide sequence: TGTGCCAGCAGTTTATGGGGCAGCTTCGCTGGAAACACCATATATTTT. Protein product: CASSLWGSFAGNTIYF.

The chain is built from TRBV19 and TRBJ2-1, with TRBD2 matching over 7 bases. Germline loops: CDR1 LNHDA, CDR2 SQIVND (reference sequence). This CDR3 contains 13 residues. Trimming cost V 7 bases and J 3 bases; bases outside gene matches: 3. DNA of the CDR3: TGTGCCAGTACGGCTAGCGGCTACAATGAGCAGTTCTTC. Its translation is CASTASGYNEQFF.